Below are 20 T cell receptor beta chains sequenced from a single sample in a study of human T cells and chemical hapten exposure. Documented time point: patch test 2, 6 weeks after DPC sensitization. The treatment was: therapeutic diphenylcyclopropenone sensitization with weekly scalp DPC. TCRdb itself ran the RACE reads through MiXCR, one entry per CDR3 protein. The sample holds around 360,000 distinct CDR3 sequences, under 6.5% seen once. Sample: whole blood, taken in connection with sensitization to the hapten diphenylcyclopropenone (DPC). The receptors originated from a woman between 18 and 29 years old with alopecia areata. Some clones in this sample may be carry-over from other donors' samples.

This clonotype was seen many times. CDR3 bases: TGTGCCAGCAGCCAATCCCATTCGGAAAGCTCTGGAAACACCATATATTTT. Translation gives CASSQSHSESSGNTIYF. The J gene is TRBJ1-3, the V gene TRBV4-2; unclear D gene. This CDR3 is built from 17 residues. Germline V gene data show CDR1 as LGHNA and CDR2 as YNFKEQ. V was cut by 2 bases and J by 0 bases, with 14 bases left in between.

The chain carries TRBV29-1 and TRBJ2-7, with D hard to call. Germline V gene lookup returns CDR1 SQVTM and CDR2 ANQGSEA. This CDR3 is built from 12 residues. V shed 4 bases and J shed 2 bases, with 9 bases lying between them. CDR3 residues: CSVAGRPYEQYF. Written as DNA, the CDR3 is TGCAGCGTTGCCGGCAGACCCTACGAGCAGTACTTC.

The chain joins TRBV7-2 to TRBJ1-2; 12 bases agree with TRBD1. Germline V lookup: CDR1 SGHTA, CDR2 FQGNSA. The CDR3 is 18 amino acids. The V gene end was trimmed by 1 base and the J gene end by 5 bases; junction bases not matched to a gene: 11. The CDR3 protein is CASSLGGQGARIQYGYTF. CDR3 coding DNA: TGTGCCAGCAGCTTAGGGGGACAGGGGGCGCGGATCCAATATGGCTACACCTTC.

This clonotype was seen repeatedly, ten times or more. The gene calls are TRBV20-1 and TRBJ1-1; a possible D gene is TRBD1 (6 bases). V gave up 5 bases and J gave up 6 bases, with 16 bases separating them. This CDR3 is built from 13 residues. Per germline, CDR1 DFQATT and CDR2 SNEGSKA (reference sequence). The chain's CDR3 is CSAALGGGPEAFF. CDR3 DNA: TGCAGTGCTGCGCTAGGGGGGGGACCTGAAGCTTTCTTT.

This clonotype was recorded many times. The V and J genes are TRBV7-2 and TRBJ2-1, with 12 bases matching TRBD2. The J segment lost 8 bases and the V segment lost 1 base, leaving 6 bases of the junction unmatched. Per the germline V gene, CDR1 is SGHTA and CDR2 is FQGNSA. The CDR3 is 16 residues long. This CDR3 reads CASSLGPSGGAYEQFF. The CDR3 DNA is TGTGCCAGCAGCTTAGGTCCTAGCGGGGGGGCATATGAGCAGTTCTTC.

The table lists this clonotype with a few counts. The rearrangement uses TRBV6-5 and TRBJ1-1; the D is unclear. The germline V gene encodes CDR1 MNHEY and CDR2 SVGAGI. This CDR3 has 15 amino acids. V was pared by 2 bases and J by 4 bases, with 14 bases between. The CDR3 DNA sequence: TGTGCCAGCAGTTACAGTCCGGGTACATTCACTGAAGCTTTCTTT. Protein product: CASSYSPGTFTEAFF.

This clonotype was detected a few times. This chain uses TRBV7-9 with TRBJ1-4; the D gene is possibly TRBD1 (6 bases). Per the germline V gene, CDR1 is SEHNR and CDR2 is FQNEAQ (reference sequence). V was shortened by 7 bases and J by 2 bases, with 26 bases between the two germline ends. This CDR3 is 19 amino acids long. Here the CDR3 DNA reads TGTGCCAGCACCCTTCCTCTGGACAGCCCTAGGGGGACTAATGAAAAACTGTTTTTT. This encodes CASTLPLDSPRGTNEKLFF.

This clonotype showed up many times. J is TRBJ2-3 and V is TRBV4-3; D is undetermined. Germline-derived CDR1 and CDR2 are LGHNA and YSLEER. This CDR3 contains 13 residues. V was trimmed by 1 base and J by 1 base, leaving 3 bases between them. DNA for the CDR3: TGCGCCAGCAGCCAAGTCGGCACAGATACGCAGTATTTT. The encoded protein is CASSQVGTDTQYF.

This clonotype was observed many times. The V and J genes are TRBV2 and TRBJ1-2; 8 nucleotides align to TRBD1. Germline trimming cut 1 base from V and 3 bases from J; bases unmatched to any gene: 1. Germline values: CDR1 SNHLY, CDR2 FYNNEI. The CDR3 spans 14 residues. The CDR3 is CASSEDRGDYGYTF. Here the CDR3 DNA reads TGTGCCAGCAGTGAAGACAGGGGGGACTATGGCTACACCTTC.

This clonotype was counted ten times or more. This chain links TRBV7-9 with TRBJ2-3; 8 bases fit TRBD2. Per germline, CDR1 SEHNR and CDR2 FQNEAQ (reference sequence). V gave up 4 bases and J gave up 1 base; unmatched junction bases: 10. CDR3 length: 17 amino acids. CDR3 nucleotides: TGTGCCAGCAGCTCCCCGGGAGGGGTCGGGGGCACAGATACGCAGTATTTT. This translates into CASSSPGGVGGTDTQYF. Variable domain in full (rest from reference TRBV7-9 and TRBJ2-3): DTGVSQNPRHKITKRGQNVTFRCDPISEHNRLYWYRQTLGQGPEFLTYFQNEAQLEKSRLLSDRFSAERPKGSFSTLEIQRTEQGDSAMYLCASSSPGGVGGTDTQYFGPGTRLTVL.

Many counts were recorded for this clonotype. J is TRBJ2-7 and V is TRBV28; 7 positions agree with TRBD1. The CDR3 has 14 amino acids. V trimming: 4 bases; J trimming: 6 bases; junction bases outside the gene matches: 9. The V gene's germline CDR1 is MDHEN and CDR2 SYDVKM. CDR3 region: CASSSRQGGGEQYF. DNA of the CDR3: TGTGCCAGCAGTTCGAGACAGGGTGGTGGCGAGCAGTACTTC.

This clonotype was counted ten times or more. The chain is built from TRBV14 and TRBJ1-4; no definite D call. The ends were cut back, 4 bases at V and 8 bases at J, with 17 bases in the middle. The CDR3 spans 15 residues. The germline gives CDR1 SGHDN, CDR2 FVKESK. The CDR3 DNA is TGTGCCAGCAGCCCCCTCGCCAGCGTGAGGGAAAAACTGTTTTTT. Its protein product is CASSPLASVREKLFF.

This clonotype occurred many times. The V gene is TRBV7-2, the J gene TRBJ1-5, with TRBD1 matching 12 bases. From germline, CDR1 is SGHTA and CDR2 FQGNSA. CDR3 length: 16 residues. V lost 5 bases and J lost 5; bases outside the gene matches: 7. CDR3 amino acids: CASSRLGQGAHQPQHF. CDR3 sequence (DNA): TGTGCCAGCAGCCGTCTGGGACAGGGGGCCCATCAGCCCCAGCATTTT.

This clonotype was seen at least ten times. CDR3 loop: CASSALRDRGLYGYTF. In DNA, the CDR3 is TGTGCCAGCAGCGCACTGCGAGACAGGGGTCTCTATGGCTACACCTTC. This chain links TRBV7-9 with TRBJ1-2, with 8 nucleotides matching TRBD1. Looked up from germline, CDR1 is SEHNR and CDR2 is FQNEAQ (reference sequence). Trimming cost V 5 bases and J 4 bases; bases outside gene matches: 12. This CDR3 spans 16 amino acids.

In this sample, this clonotype turned up a few times. V usage is TRBV5-1 and J usage is TRBJ1-1, with 8 nucleotides matching TRBD1. This CDR3 comprises 14 residues. CDR1 and CDR2 (germline): SGHRS, YFSETQ. Losses at the gene ends were 4 bases for V and 3 bases for J; bases not matched to a gene: 5. The CDR3 DNA reads TGCGCCAGCAGCAGGACAGGGTCTGACACTGAAGCTTTCTTT. Encoded protein: CASSRTGSDTEAFF.

This clonotype has only a few counts. The chain has TRBV7-9 and TRBJ2-5; D is undetermined. V lost 3 bases and J 2 bases, leaving 7 bases between the germline ends. The CDR3 runs to 13 residues. Germline loops: CDR1 SEHNR, CDR2 FQNEAQ (reference sequence). In DNA form, the CDR3 reads TGTGCCAGCAGCTTTGGCAAGCAAGAGACCCAGTACTTC. Translation gives CASSFGKQETQYF. The full variable domain, its missing parts supplied by reference TRBV7-9 and TRBJ2-5, is DTGVSQNPRHKITKRGQNVTFRCDPISEHNRLYWYRQTLGQGPEFLTYFQNEAQLEKSRLLSDRFSAERPKGSFSTLEIQRTEQGDSAMYLCASSFGKQETQYFGPGTRLLVL.

The CDR3 here is CASSREVTSGGDEQFF. CDR3 DNA: TGTGCCAGCAGCCGAGAAGTGACTAGCGGGGGTGATGAGCAGTTCTTC. J is TRBJ2-1 and V is TRBV4-2; 12 bases align to TRBD2. There are 16 residues in the CDR3. Germline-derived CDR1 and CDR2 are LGHNA and YNFKEQ. The J segment lost 8 bases and the V segment lost 4 bases, leaving 9 bases of the junction unmatched.

CDR3 loop: CASSLDTNQETQYF. The CDR3 DNA reads TGTGCCAGCAGCCTGGACACAAACCAAGAGACCCAGTACTTC. The chain has TRBV7-9 and TRBJ2-5; perhaps TRBD1 as D (5 bases). The CDR3 is made up of 14 amino acids. Trimming took 5 bases from V and 0 from J, leaving 10 bases between them. Per germline, CDR1 SEHNR and CDR2 FQNEAQ (reference sequence).

In this sample, this clonotype turned up a few times. The gene calls are TRBV5-5 and TRBJ2-5; D gene uncertain. CDR1 is SGHKS, CDR2 YYEKEE, per germline (reference sequence). The CDR3 spans 15 residues. The V and J ends lost 1 base and 5 bases respectively, with 15 bases between them. The DNA of the CDR3 is TGTGCCAGCAGCTTGTCACCCTCCTTCGAGGAGACCCAGTACTTC. Translated: CASSLSPSFEETQYF.

This clonotype has only a few counts. V and J are TRBV5-6 and TRBJ2-7; D gene ambiguous. Between the trimmed V and J ends, which lost 1 base and 6 bases, there was a span of 5 bases. In germline, CDR1 is SGHDT, CDR2 YYEEEE. CDR3 length equals 11 residues. The CDR3 coding sequence is TGTGCCAGCAGCTTGATTGGCGAGCAGTACTTC. Its protein is CASSLIGEQYF.